This entry concerns a single TCR beta chain. Antigen unknown. These data originate in a study of cytomegalovirus exposure and HLA in healthy donors. Study information: The use of the same platform for the approximately 110 validation repertoires and the 600 to 700 first-cohort repertoires was reported by a later analysis. General study findings and limits: Rare sequences made up most TCRs, while some public TCRs were found in many donors. In the 130 or so validation repertoires, about 94% of cluster scores exceeded 0, per a later analysis.

Losses at the gene ends were 3 bases for V and 9 bases for J; bases not matched to a gene: 5. Germline V gene sequence: CDR1 SNHLY, CDR2 FYNNEI. This CDR3 is built from 14 residues. Sequenced by immunoSEQ multiplex PCR; TCRdb stores in-frame clones only, minus some. Of over 110,000 clones in the sample, approximately 87% were seen once. The rearrangement joins TRBV2 to TRBJ1-6; 7 nucleotides agree with TRBD1. The clonotype was recovered from a man aged 18 to 30 in good health and CMV-seronegative. The sequenced sample consisted of PBMCs. Here the CDR3 DNA reads TGTGCCAGCAGTGATGAGGGGGCAGGTTCACCCCTCCACTTT. This encodes CASSDEGAGSPLHF.